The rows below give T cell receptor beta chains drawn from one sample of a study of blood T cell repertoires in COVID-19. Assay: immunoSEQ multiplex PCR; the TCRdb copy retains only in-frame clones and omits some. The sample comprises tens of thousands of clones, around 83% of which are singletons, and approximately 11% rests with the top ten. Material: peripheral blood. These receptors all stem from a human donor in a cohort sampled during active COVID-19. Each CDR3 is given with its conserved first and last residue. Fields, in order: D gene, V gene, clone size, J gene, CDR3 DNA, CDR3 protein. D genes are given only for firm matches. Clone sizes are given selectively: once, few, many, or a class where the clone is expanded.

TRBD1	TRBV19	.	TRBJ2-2	TGTGCCAGTAGTACGGACAGGGGTCGGGGTGCCGGGGAGCTGTTTTTT	CASSTDRGRGAGELFF
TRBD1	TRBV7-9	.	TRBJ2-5	TGTGCCAGCAGTTACGACAGGGGCCGTGGAGAGACCCAGTACTTC	CASSYDRGRGETQYF
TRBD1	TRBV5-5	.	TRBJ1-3	TGTGCCAGCAGCACCGGGACAGGCCTCTCTGGAAACACCATATATTTT	CASSTGTGLSGNTIYF
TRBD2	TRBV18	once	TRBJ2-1	TGTGCCAGCTCACAAGGCCGGACTAGCGGCTACAATGAGCAGTTCTTC	CASSQGRTSGYNEQFF
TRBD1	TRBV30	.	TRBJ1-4	TGTGCCTGGACCGGACAGGGGGGACCTGAAAAACTGTTTTTT	CAWTGQGGPEKLFF
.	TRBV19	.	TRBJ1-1	TGTGCCAGTAGTATAAGGATGCAGGGAGGCACTGAAGCTTTCTTT	CASSIRMQGGTEAFF
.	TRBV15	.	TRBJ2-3	TGTGCCACCAGCAGAGATCCCGTAGATACGCAGTATTTT	CATSRDPVDTQYF
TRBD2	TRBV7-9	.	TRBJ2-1	TGTGCCAGCAGCTTGGCGGGAGGCAATGAGCAGTTCTTC	CASSLAGGNEQFF
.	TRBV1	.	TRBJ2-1	TGCACCAGCAGCCAAGATTGCGGCGGGAGGCCCTACAATGAGCAGTTCTTC	CTSSQDCGGRPYNEQFF
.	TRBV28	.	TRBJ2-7	TGTGCCAGCAGTTTATGGGCCGAGCAGTACTTC	CASSLWAEQYF
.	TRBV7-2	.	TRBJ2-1	TGTGCCAGCAGCCTTATGATAGCCAATGAGCAGTTCTTC	CASSLMIANEQFF
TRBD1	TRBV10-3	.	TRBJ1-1	TGTGCCATCAGTGAGCCGCGGACAGGGAGGACTGAAGCTTTCTTT	CAISEPRTGRTEAFF
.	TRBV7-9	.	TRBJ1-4	TGTGCCAGCAGCTCAGCCGGGACAAACAAAAAACTGTTTTTT	CASSSAGTNKKLFF
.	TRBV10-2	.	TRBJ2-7	TGCGCCAGCAGTCCTATGCTCCACGAGCAGTACTTC	CASSPMLHEQYF
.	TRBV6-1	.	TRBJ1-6	TGTGCCAGCAGTGACAGGGCGGTCACCAATTCACCCCTCCACTTT	CASSDRAVTNSPLHF
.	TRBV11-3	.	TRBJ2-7	TGTGCCAGCATCGTCGAGGCAGAGCAGTACTTC	CASIVEAEQYF
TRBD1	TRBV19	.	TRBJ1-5	TGTGCCAGTACCCGGGGACAGCACAATCAGCCCCAGCATTTT	CASTRGQHNQPQHF
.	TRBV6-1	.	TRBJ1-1	TGTGCCAGCAGTGAAGCAGGGAGCAACACTGAAGCTTTCTTT	CASSEAGSNTEAFF
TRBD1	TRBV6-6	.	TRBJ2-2	TGTGCCAGCAGTCCCAGACAGGGGGCGAACACCGGGGAGCTGTTTTTT	CASSPRQGANTGELFF
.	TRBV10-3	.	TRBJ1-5	TGTGCCATCAGTGGCCCCCCAGGGAGCAATCAGCCCCAGCATTTT	CAISGPPGSNQPQHF
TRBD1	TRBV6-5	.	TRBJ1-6	TGTGCCAGCAGGCCGGGACAGGGTCTTTATTCACCCCTCCACTTT	CASRPGQGLYSPLHF
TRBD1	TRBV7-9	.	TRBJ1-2	TGTGCCAGCAGCTCAAGTGGACAGGGTTTAGAAGGCTACACCTTC	CASSSSGQGLEGYTF
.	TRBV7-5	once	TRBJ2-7	TGTGCCAGAAGCTTAGCCTCCATAGCCGGGACACTATACGAGCAGTACTTC	CARSLASIAGTLYEQYF